A single sample is the source of the 19 T cell receptor beta chains below, sequenced in a study of T cells after yellow fever vaccination. TCRdb recomputed calls from the 5' RACE reads with MiXCR, one row per CDR3 protein. The data show about 350,000 distinct CDR3 sequences, roughly 11% seen once. Sequencing was performed on PBMCs, taken on the day of the first yellow fever vaccination. These receptors all stem from a man between 18 and 35 years old who received the YFV17D yellow fever vaccine.

This clonotype has a count of ten or more. The chain has TRBV7-8 and TRBJ2-1; no firm D call. V was trimmed by 2 bases and J by 6 bases, leaving 8 bases between them. The CDR3 extends over 13 amino acids. Germline V gene data show CDR1 as SGHVS and CDR2 as FQNEAQ. For the CDR3, the DNA is TGTGCCAGCAGCTTACCAGTCCCCAATGAGCAGTTCTTC. It encodes CASSLPVPNEQFF.

This clonotype was detected only a few times. The rearrangement joins TRBV12-3 or TRBV12-4 to TRBJ1-5, with 9 bases identical to TRBD1. V was clipped by 3 bases and J by 5 bases; unmatched bases: 2. The CDR3 has 14 amino acids. CDR3 sequence: CASSLGTGYQPQHF. Written as DNA, the CDR3 is TGTGCCAGCAGTTTGGGGACAGGGTATCAGCCCCAGCATTTT.

The CDR3 DNA follows: TGTGCCAGCGGGGGGCCACCCCTGTACCAAGAGACCCAGTACTTC. Its translation is CASGGPPLYQETQYF. The genes are TRBV2 and TRBJ2-5; TRBD1 or TRBD2 may be the D gene (6 bases each). From germline, CDR1 is SNHLY and CDR2 FYNNEI. Between the trimmed V and J ends, which lost 8 bases and 0 bases, there was a span of 16 bases. The CDR3 has 15 amino acids.

The chain employs TRBV20-1 and TRBJ1-2, with 7 nucleotides matching TRBD1. The CDR3 has 14 amino acids. The germline V gene has CDR1 DFQATT and CDR2 SNEGSKA (reference sequence). V trimming: 3 bases; J trimming: 8 bases; junction bases outside the gene matches: 12. CDR3 in amino acids: CSASGTDLGNGYTF. The CDR3 DNA is TGCAGTGCTAGTGGGACAGACCTGGGGAACGGCTACACCTTC.

In its sample, this clonotype was seen a few times. The J gene is TRBJ1-4, the V gene TRBV3-1, with D perhaps matching TRBD1 (6 bases). Germline assignment: CDR1 LGHDT and CDR2 YNNKEL (reference sequence). This CDR3 region has 15 residues. The germline V and J ends were trimmed by 5 bases and 5 bases, with 15 bases remaining between them. The DNA of the CDR3 is TGTGCCAGCAGCGAAGCAGGGGCTTCCAATGAAAAACTGTTTTTT. It specifies CASSEAGASNEKLFF.

The chain joins TRBV12-3 or TRBV12-4 to TRBJ2-7; no reliable D call. The CDR3 is 14 amino acids. V was trimmed by 3 bases and J by 2 bases, leaving 11 bases between them. CDR3 bases: TGTGCCAGCAGTTTTTCGGACCGAACCTACGAGCAGTACTTC. Translating it yields CASSFSDRTYEQYF.

This clonotype has a count of ten or more. The chain employs TRBV29-1 and TRBJ2-2, with unresolved D. V lost 1 base and J lost 4, with 4 bases in between. Germline CDR1 reads SQVTM; CDR2 reads ANQGSEA. The CDR3 extends over 12 amino acids. The CDR3 DNA sequence: TGCAGCGTTGAAGGGGGCACCGGGGAGCTGTTTTTT. It is translated as CSVEGGTGELFF.

This clonotype was counted ten times or more. The V and J genes are TRBV7-2 and TRBJ1-1; D perhaps matches TRBD1 (6 bases). Germline lookup yields CDR1 SGHTA and CDR2 FQGNSA. The CDR3 is 14 residues long. V lost 8 bases to trimming and J lost 3 bases, with 16 bases between them. DNA of the CDR3: TGTGCCAGCCGCATAATTACAGGGTACACTGAAGCTTTCTTT. This sequence encodes CASRIITGYTEAFF.

Ten or more counts support this clonotype. This chain uses TRBV7-2 with TRBJ2-3; 9 bases are a match to TRBD2. In germline, CDR1 is SGHTA, CDR2 FQGNSA. Trimming took 0 bases from V and 4 from J; bases not matched to a gene: 8. This CDR3 region has 17 residues. The CDR3 DNA follows: TGTGCCAGCAGCTTAGCTAGCGGGGGCTCCTGGGCAGATACGCAGTATTTT. Amino acids: CASSLASGGSWADTQYF.

The rearrangement joins TRBV20-1 to TRBJ2-7, with D perhaps TRBD1 (5 bases). CDR1 is DFQATT and CDR2 is SNEGSKA in the germline V gene (reference sequence). The CDR3 runs to 14 residues. Deletions cut 6 bases from V and 4 bases from J, with 19 bases between. CDR3: CSARRVGVDYEQYV. The CDR3 nucleotides read TGCAGTGCCCGCCGGGTAGGGGTAGATTACGAGCAGTACGTC.

V is TRBV27 and J is TRBJ1-2; D might be TRBD1 (6 bases). In germline, CDR1 is MNHEY, CDR2 SMNVEV (reference sequence). V gave up 7 bases and J gave up 7 bases, with 16 bases separating them. This CDR3 spans 13 amino acids. CDR3 protein: CASTSWGGAGYTF. The CDR3 DNA reads as TGTGCCAGCACCTCCTGGGGGGGGGCTGGCTACACCTTC.

The chain couples TRBV27 to TRBJ2-3; unclear D gene. The V gene lost 3 bases and the J gene lost 5 bases, with 9 bases spanning the gap. Germline CDR1 reads MNHEY; CDR2 reads SMNVEV (reference sequence). The CDR3 spans 13 residues. CDR3 loop: CASSFRPEDTQYF. The CDR3 DNA reads TGTGCCAGCAGTTTCCGCCCCGAAGATACGCAGTATTTT.

This chain links TRBV18 with TRBJ2-6; no reliable D call. Between the trimmed V and J ends, which lost 2 bases and 3 bases, there was a span of 5 bases. This CDR3 is 14 amino acids long. Germline-derived CDR1 and CDR2 are KGHSH and LQKENI. The CDR3 here is CASSPSDGANVLTF. In DNA form, the CDR3 reads TGTGCCAGCTCACCATCGGATGGGGCCAACGTCCTGACTTTC.

This clonotype was picked up many times. The chain links TRBV4-3 to TRBJ1-6; D unresolved. The CDR3 is 16 amino acids. Germline lookup yields CDR1 LGHNA and CDR2 YSLEER. V lost 0 bases, J lost 7 bases, and 13 bases lay in between. The CDR3 bases are TGCGCCAGCAGCCAAGATCATGGACCCGTCAATTCACCCCTCCACTTT. It translates to CASSQDHGPVNSPLHF.

The rearrangement joins TRBV12-3 or TRBV12-4 to TRBJ2-2; D not resolved. The CDR3 runs to 16 residues. V dropped 5 bases and J dropped 0 bases, with 13 bases sitting between them. The CDR3 reads CASSPTLDANTGELFF. The CDR3 region has the DNA TGTGCCAGCAGTCCTACCTTAGACGCGAACACCGGGGAGCTGTTTTTT.

The V call is TRBV4-2, the J call TRBJ2-5; 12 bases align to TRBD2. Trimming cost V 0 bases and J 1 base; bases outside gene matches: 3. This CDR3 contains 17 residues. CDR1 and CDR2 from the germline V gene are LGHNA and YNFKEQ. CDR3 region: CASSQDRTSGAQETQYF. CDR3 in DNA: TGTGCCAGCAGCCAAGATCGGACTAGCGGGGCCCAAGAGACCCAGTACTTC.

The chain joins TRBV27 to TRBJ1-5; 9 bases agree with TRBD1. The CDR3 consists of 17 residues. CDR1 is MNHEY and CDR2 is SMNVEV in the germline V gene (reference sequence). The trim removed 5 bases at V and 2 bases at J, leaving 10 bases unmatched. CDR3 protein: CASSLIPTGGGNQPQHF. The CDR3 DNA follows: TGTGCCAGCAGTCTCATCCCGACAGGGGGGGGCAATCAGCCCCAGCATTTT.

The CDR3 is CASSRARQGWSYNEQFF. The DNA of the CDR3 is TGTGCCAGCAGCCGGGCTCGACAGGGCTGGTCCTACAATGAGCAGTTCTTC. The chain couples TRBV3-1 to TRBJ2-1, with 7 nucleotides matching TRBD1. Germline V gene lookup returns CDR1 LGHDT and CDR2 YNNKEL (reference sequence). The CDR3 runs to 17 residues. The V segment lost 4 bases and the J segment 1 base; nucleotides outside the gene matches: 10.

This clonotype was seen a handful of times. The chain couples TRBV12-5 to TRBJ2-7; the match to TRBD1 covers 7 bases. Germline CDR1 LGHNT, CDR2 FRNRAP. Trimming removed 0 bases from V and 2 bases from J; junction bases left unmatched: 13. CDR3 length equals 18 residues. Written as DNA, the CDR3 is TGTGCTAGTGGTTTGGTACGGCTGCCCCAGGGGGTTCCCTACGAGCAGTACTTC. This codes for CASGLVRLPQGVPYEQYF.